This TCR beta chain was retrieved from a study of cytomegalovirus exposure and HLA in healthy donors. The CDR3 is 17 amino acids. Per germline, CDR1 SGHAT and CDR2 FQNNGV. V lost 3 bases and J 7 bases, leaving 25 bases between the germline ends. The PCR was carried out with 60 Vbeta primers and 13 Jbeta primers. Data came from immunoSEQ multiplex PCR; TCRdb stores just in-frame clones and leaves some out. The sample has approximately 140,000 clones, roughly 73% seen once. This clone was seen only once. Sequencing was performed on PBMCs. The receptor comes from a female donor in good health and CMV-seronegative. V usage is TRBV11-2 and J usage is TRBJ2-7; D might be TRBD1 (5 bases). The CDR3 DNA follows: TGTGCCAGCAGCTTGGGGCTCCCCCGACAGACTCTTGGGGAGCAGTACTTC. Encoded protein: CASSLGLPRQTLGEQYF.